Listed below are T cell receptor beta chains from one sample, sequenced in a study of CD8+CD57+ T cells in acquired aplastic anemia. MiXCR, applied by TCRdb to the reads, yields one record per CDR3 protein. Of 200,000 or so distinct CDR3 sequences listed, 48% were seen once; the top ten hold over 7.5%. The specimen was sorted CD4+, CD8+, or CD8+CD57+ T cells (not recorded which) from PBMCs. The receptors stem from a human donor with aplastic anemia. Both conserved end residues are part of each CDR3. The D gene is left open where the match is weak. Some rows have no size entry. The others give once, few or many, or a class for an expanded clone.

len: 16
v_gene: TRBV24-1
abundance: few
j_gene: TRBJ2-3
d_gene: NA
CDR3aa: CATSDPQGPSTDTQYF
CDR3nt: TGTGCCACCAGTGATCCTCAGGGGCCCAGCACAGATACGCAGTATTTT

len: 13
v_gene: TRBV12-3/TRBV12-4
abundance: many
j_gene: TRBJ1-5
d_gene: NA
CDR3aa: CASSNREGQPQHF
CDR3nt: TGTGCCAGCAGCAACAGGGAGGGTCAGCCCCAGCATTTT

len: 15
v_gene: TRBV5-5
abundance: many
j_gene: TRBJ2-7
d_gene: TRBD1
CDR3aa: CASSLVGTGVYEQYF
CDR3nt: TGTGCCAGCAGCTTGGTTGGGACAGGGGTCTACGAGCAGTACTTC

len: 14
v_gene: TRBV10-3
abundance: once
j_gene: TRBJ1-3
d_gene: NA
CDR3aa: CAISEGAGGNTIYF
CDR3nt: TGTGCCATCAGTGAGGGGGCCGGTGGAAACACCATATATTTT

len: 16
v_gene: TRBV25-1
abundance: few
j_gene: TRBJ1-6
d_gene: NA
CDR3aa: CASSDGQRLFYSPLHF
CDR3nt: TGTGCCAGCAGCGACGGACAGCGACTGTTTTATTCACCCCTCCACTTT

len: 15
v_gene: TRBV19
abundance: many
j_gene: TRBJ1-1
d_gene: NA
CDR3aa: CASITRPGQNTEAFF
CDR3nt: TGTGCCAGTATTACCCGCCCCGGACAGAACACTGAAGCTTTCTTT

len: 16
v_gene: TRBV19
abundance: once
j_gene: TRBJ2-7
d_gene: TRBD1
CDR3aa: CASSILTGTGTYEQYF
CDR3nt: TGTGCCAGTAGTATCCTTACCGGGACAGGGACCTACGAGCAGTACTTC

len: 13
v_gene: TRBV6-1
abundance: NA
j_gene: TRBJ2-6
d_gene: NA
CDR3aa: CASRRGQANVLTF
CDR3nt: TGTGCCAGCAGGCGGGGACAGGCCAACGTCCTGACTTTC

len: 13
v_gene: TRBV2
abundance: once
j_gene: TRBJ2-7
d_gene: NA
CDR3aa: CASNGGGDYEQYF
CDR3nt: TGTGCCAGCAACGGAGGCGGAGACTACGAGCAGTACTTC

len: 15
v_gene: TRBV7-8
abundance: once
j_gene: TRBJ2-7
d_gene: TRBD2
CDR3aa: CASSTLAGASYEQYF
CDR3nt: TGTGCCAGCAGCACCCTAGCGGGGGCCTCCTACGAGCAGTACTTC

len: 13
v_gene: TRBV2
abundance: many
j_gene: TRBJ1-5
d_gene: NA
CDR3aa: CASSEGGDQPQHF
CDR3nt: TGTGCCAGCAGTGAAGGGGGAGATCAGCCCCAGCATTTT

len: 13
v_gene: TRBV9
abundance: NA
j_gene: TRBJ1-1
d_gene: NA
CDR3aa: CASSVEQNTGAFF
CDR3nt: TGTGCCAGCAGCGTAGAACAGAACACTGGAGCTTTCTTT

len: 14
v_gene: TRBV18
abundance: NA
j_gene: TRBJ1-5
d_gene: NA
CDR3aa: CASSPREGLEPQHF
CDR3nt: TGTGCCAGCTCACCCCGGGAGGGGCTCGAGCCCCAGCATTTT

len: 14
v_gene: TRBV2
abundance: few
j_gene: TRBJ1-1
d_gene: NA
CDR3aa: CASSVQGSGTEAFF
CDR3nt: TGTGCCAGCAGTGTCCAGGGATCGGGGACTGAAGCTTTCTTT

len: 14
v_gene: TRBV10-3
abundance: NA
j_gene: TRBJ2-5
d_gene: TRBD2
CDR3aa: CAIRGGTLGETQYF
CDR3nt: TGTGCCATCAGGGGGGGGACTCTGGGGGAGACCCAGTACTTC

len: 14
v_gene: TRBV5-1
abundance: many
j_gene: TRBJ2-5
d_gene: NA
CDR3aa: CASSLSTILETQYF
CDR3nt: TGCGCCAGCAGCTTATCCACCATTCTAGAGACCCAGTACTTC

len: 12
v_gene: TRBV10-3
abundance: few
j_gene: TRBJ2-7
d_gene: NA
CDR3aa: CATETGRDEQYF
CDR3nt: TGTGCCACCGAAACAGGGAGGGACGAGCAGTACTTC

len: 15
v_gene: TRBV5-1
abundance: NA
j_gene: TRBJ2-7
d_gene: NA
CDR3aa: CASSLGHGVAYEQYF
CDR3nt: TGCGCCAGCAGCTTGGGGCACGGGGTGGCCTACGAGCAGTACTTC

len: 13
v_gene: TRBV2
abundance: NA
j_gene: TRBJ1-5
d_gene: NA
CDR3aa: CASNGQSNQPQHF
CDR3nt: TGTGCCAGCAACGGACAGTCCAATCAGCCCCAGCATTTT

len: 15
v_gene: TRBV3-1
abundance: few
j_gene: TRBJ1-5
d_gene: TRBD1
CDR3aa: CASSQGTGGNQPQHF
CDR3nt: TGTGCCAGCAGCCAAGGAACAGGGGGCAATCAGCCCCAGCATTTT

len: 13
v_gene: TRBV10-3
abundance: NA
j_gene: TRBJ1-2
d_gene: NA
CDR3aa: CAISDSRLFGYTF
CDR3nt: TGTGCCATCAGTGATTCGAGACTATTTGGCTACACCTTC

len: 13
v_gene: TRBV7-9
abundance: few
j_gene: TRBJ2-2
d_gene: NA
CDR3aa: CASSLQRMGELFF
CDR3nt: TGTGCCAGCAGCTTACAACGGATGGGGGAGCTGTTTTTT

len: 12
v_gene: TRBV7-2
abundance: NA
j_gene: TRBJ2-7
d_gene: TRBD1
CDR3aa: CASSRTGSEQYF
CDR3nt: TGTGCCAGCAGTCGGACAGGGTCCGAGCAGTACTTC

len: 14
v_gene: TRBV2
abundance: NA
j_gene: TRBJ1-1
d_gene: NA
CDR3aa: CASSVGTGGGEAFF
CDR3nt: TGTGCCAGCAGTGTGGGTACGGGGGGCGGTGAAGCTTTCTTT

len: 15
v_gene: TRBV5-4
abundance: once
j_gene: TRBJ2-2
d_gene: TRBD1
CDR3aa: CASSFADRGTGELFF
CDR3nt: TGTGCCAGCAGCTTTGCGGACAGGGGGACCGGGGAGCTGTTTTTT

len: 12
v_gene: TRBV11-2
abundance: many
j_gene: TRBJ1-2
d_gene: NA
CDR3aa: CASSLALSGYTF
CDR3nt: TGTGCCAGCAGCTTAGCTCTGTCTGGCTACACCTTC

len: 13
v_gene: TRBV29-1
abundance: NA
j_gene: TRBJ2-3
d_gene: NA
CDR3aa: CSARTPYTDTQYF
CDR3nt: TGCAGCGCCCGGACGCCATACACAGATACGCAGTATTTT

len: 15
v_gene: TRBV15
abundance: few
j_gene: TRBJ2-5
d_gene: TRBD1
CDR3aa: CATSPSGGKVETQYF
CDR3nt: TGTGCCACCAGCCCTTCAGGGGGCAAAGTAGAGACCCAGTACTTC